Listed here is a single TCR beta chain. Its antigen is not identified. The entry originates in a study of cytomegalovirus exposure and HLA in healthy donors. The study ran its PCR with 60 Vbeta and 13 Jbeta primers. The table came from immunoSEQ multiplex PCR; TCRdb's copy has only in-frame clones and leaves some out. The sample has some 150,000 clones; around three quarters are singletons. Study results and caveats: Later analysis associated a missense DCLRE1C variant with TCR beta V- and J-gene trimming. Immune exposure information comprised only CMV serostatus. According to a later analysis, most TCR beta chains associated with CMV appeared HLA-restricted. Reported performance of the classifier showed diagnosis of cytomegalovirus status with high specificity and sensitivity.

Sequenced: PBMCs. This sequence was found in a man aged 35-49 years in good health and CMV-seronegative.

CDR3 DNA: TGTGCCAGTAGTATGAGGGACATACTTTACGAGCAGTACTTC. It encodes CASSMRDILYEQYF. V is TRBV19 and J is TRBJ2-7, with a tentative D call TRBD1 (6 bases). The CDR3 covers 14 residues. The germline V gene has CDR1 LNHDA and CDR2 SQIVND (reference sequence). Trimming left V 3 bases short and J 4 bases short, with 13 bases between.